A selection of T cell receptor beta chains follows, all from one sample in a study of T cells in Graves' hyperthyroidism and ophthalmopathy. In TCRdb, the multiplex PCR reads were re-called with MiXCR into one record per CDR3 protein. The repertoire holds about 410,000 distinct CDR3 sequences, with approximately 14% as singletons. Sequencing was carried out using blood. The receptors were sampled from a woman in her twenties or thirties with Graves' ophthalmopathy. Both conserved end residues are part of each CDR3. A D gene is named only where the DNA matches it firmly. Rows give clone size only sometimes, using once, few, many, or a class for an expanded clone.

J gene | D gene | V gene | clone size | CDR3 DNA | CDR3 protein
TRBJ1-3 | - | TRBV29-1 | few | TGCAGCGTTGGGCTCCACTCTGGAAACACCATATATTTT | CSVGLHSGNTIYF
TRBJ2-1 | TRBD2 | TRBV7-3 | many | TGTGCCAGCAGCTTAGAGGCGGGGGTGGGTGAGCAGTTCTTC | CASSLEAGVGEQFF
TRBJ2-5 | - | TRBV4-2 | few | TGTGCCAGCAGCCAAAGTTCTGGCCCGGTGGAGACCCAGTACTTC | CASSQSSGPVETQYF
TRBJ2-6 | - | TRBV28 | many | TGTGCCAGCAGTCTCCGGGACGGGTTAAGGAGTGGGGCCAACGTCCTGACTTTC | CASSLRDGLRSGANVLTF
TRBJ1-6 | - | TRBV27 | many | TGTGCCAGCAGCCTGATAATGGGACGGGATTCACCCCTCCACTTT | CASSLIMGRDSPLHF
TRBJ1-2 | - | TRBV28 | few | TGTGCCAGCAGCCCTCCGGGCCCTTCCACCTTCAACACCTTC | CASSPPGPSTFNTF
TRBJ1-1 | - | TRBV19 | - | TGTGCCAGTAGTATAGAGGTAGGGGCTGAAGCTTTCTTT | CASSIEVGAEAFF
TRBJ2-7 | TRBD1 | TRBV30 | - | TGTGCCTGGAGTGTGGACAGGGGTACCTACGAGCAGTACTTC | CAWSVDRGTYEQYF
TRBJ1-1 | - | TRBV30 | many | TGTGCCTGGAGGCCCGAGAACACTGAAGCTTTCTTT | CAWRPENTEAFF
TRBJ2-5 | TRBD2 | TRBV6-5 | - | TGTGCCAGCAGTTATCGCTTCTCCGGGAGGGAGACCCAGTACTTC | CASSYRFSGRETQYF
TRBJ2-7 | - | TRBV20-1 | many | TGCAGTGCTAGAGAGGTTTTCTCCTACGAGCAGTACTTC | CSAREVFSYEQYF
TRBJ1-5 | - | TRBV6-1 | - | TGTGCCAGCAGTCAGACGGACAATAGCAATCAGCCCCAGCATTTT | CASSQTDNSNQPQHF
TRBJ2-1 | TRBD2 | TRBV5-1 | many | TGCGCCAGCAGCAGCCAAGGGACTAGCGGATTCTACAATGAGCAGTTCTTC | CASSSQGTSGFYNEQFF
TRBJ1-1 | TRBD1 | TRBV5-6 | - | TGTGCCAGCAGCTTACTCCTGTGGACAGGTCGCGCAGCTTTCTTT | CASSLLLWTGRAAFF
TRBJ1-1 | - | TRBV3-1 | many | TGTGCCAGCAGTCAAGTATGGGGGGGAACTGAAGCTTTCTTT | CASSQVWGGTEAFF
TRBJ1-6 | - | TRBV12-3/TRBV12-4 | once | TGTGCCAGCAGTCCACAGGGTTTAATGAGTTCACCCCTCCACTTT | CASSPQGLMSSPLHF
TRBJ1-2 | - | TRBV28 | - | TGTGCCGCTACCCAGGGAAACTATGGCTACACCTTC | CAATQGNYGYTF
TRBJ1-2 | - | TRBV20-1 | many | TGCAGTGCTAGTGGGGCAGGGGCCTATGGCTACACCTTC | CSASGAGAYGYTF
TRBJ2-7 | - | TRBV29-1 | few | TGCAGCGTTTGGACGGGAAACTACGAGCAGTACTTC | CSVWTGNYEQYF
TRBJ2-2 | - | TRBV20-1 | - | TGCAGTGCAAGGAGGGACACCGGGGAGCTGTTTTTT | CSARRDTGELFF
TRBJ1-1 | TRBD1 | TRBV12-3/TRBV12-4 | many | TGTGCCAGCAGTTTAGAGATGGGACAGGGCCCGGGTACTGAAGCTTTCTTT | CASSLEMGQGPGTEAFF
TRBJ2-7 | TRBD1 | TRBV28 | many | TGTGCCAGCAGTTCCACGACAGGGGGCTGGGAGCAGTACTTC | CASSSTTGGWEQYF
TRBJ2-2 | TRBD2 | TRBV3-1 | many | TGTGCCAGCAGCGGCGGGGGGGCCAATCCCACCGGGGAGCTGTTTTTT | CASSGGGANPTGELFF
TRBJ2-3 | TRBD2 | TRBV28 | many | TGTGCCAGCAATGCACTAGCGGCTAGCACAGATACGCAGTATTTT | CASNALAASTDTQYF
TRBJ2-7 | TRBD2 | TRBV11-2 | few | TGTGCCAGCAGCTTAAGGGGACTAGCGGGGAAACCTTACGAGCAGTACTTC | CASSLRGLAGKPYEQYF
TRBJ1-1 | TRBD1 | TRBV30 | many | TGTGCCTGGAGTGTACATTTGACAGGGCAGTTATTGTTCGACACTGAAGCTTTCTTT | CAWSVHLTGQLLFDTEAFF
TRBJ2-1 | TRBD2 | TRBV20-1 | many | TGCAGTGCCTACGGGACTAGCGCCCTCGGTGAGCAGTTCTTC | CSAYGTSALGEQFF
TRBJ1-1 | - | TRBV18 | many | TGTGCCAGCTCACCACCAAGGGGAGACACTGAAGCTTTCTTT | CASSPPRGDTEAFF
TRBJ1-1 | - | TRBV11-2 | many | TGTGCCAGCAGCTTAAGAGGACAGATGAACACTGAAGCTTTCTTT | CASSLRGQMNTEAFF
TRBJ1-5 | TRBD1 | TRBV28 | many | TGTGCCAGCAATTCGTGGGTTGGGGACAGGGAAAGTCAGCCCCAGCATTTT | CASNSWVGDRESQPQHF
TRBJ2-5 | - | TRBV3-1 | many | TGTGCCAGCAGCCAAGGCGGAGAAGAGACCCAGTACTTC | CASSQGGEETQYF